The 22 T cell receptor beta chains listed next were all sequenced from one sample in a study of PD-L1 blockade in urothelial cancer. The protocol was immunoSEQ multiplex PCR, while the TCRdb copy is restricted to in-frame clones and leaves out a portion. Here the sample spans 40,000 to 60,000 clones, 80% to 90% being singletons. Sample time point: peripheral blood 6 weeks after treatment start. This material consisted of PBMCs, taken around atezolizumab (anti-PD-L1) treatment. The source is a man aged 70-80 years with urothelial cancer.

The CDR3 DNA is TGCGCCAGCAGCTCGGGACTAGCGCAATTAGATACGCAGTATTTT. Residues: CASSSGLAQLDTQYF. This chain links TRBV5-1 with TRBJ2-3; 10 bases match TRBD2. CDR1 is SGHRS and CDR2 is YFSETQ in the germline V gene. There are 15 residues in the CDR3. The V gene end was trimmed by 3 bases and the J gene end by 5 bases; junction bases not matched to a gene: 6.

The chain recombines TRBV2 with TRBJ1-1; possible D gene TRBD1, 6 bases. Germline-derived CDR1 and CDR2 are SNHLY and FYNNEI. V lost 6 bases and J 2 bases, leaving 13 bases between the germline ends. The CDR3 has 14 amino acids. CDR3 loop: CASRANRANTEAFF. The CDR3 region has the DNA TGTGCCAGCAGGGCTAACAGGGCTAACACTGAAGCTTTCTTT.

The rearrangement uses TRBV15 and TRBJ1-2, with 8 bases identical to TRBD1. This CDR3 contains 15 residues. CDR1 and CDR2 (germline): LNHNV, YYDKDF (reference sequence). V was pared by 1 base and J by 4 bases, with 5 bases of the junction left unmatched. The DNA of the CDR3 is TGTGCCACCAGCAGAGTTACAGGGGGTATCTATGGCTACACCTTC. This gives the protein CATSRVTGGIYGYTF.

There are a few counts of this clone. This chain uses TRBV28 with TRBJ1-1; perhaps TRBD1 as D (5 bases). Between the trimmed V and J ends, which lost 5 bases and 0 bases, there was a span of 7 bases. CDR1 MDHEN and CDR2 SYDVKM come from the germline V gene. The CDR3 is 13 amino acids. CDR3 nucleotide sequence: TGTGCCAGCAGTGCAGGGCTGAACACTGAAGCTTTCTTT. Translating gives CASSAGLNTEAFF.

CDR3 region: CASSQDILSGIEQYF. CDR3 in DNA: TGCGCCAGCAGCCAAGATATCCTTTCGGGGATCGAGCAGTACTTC. The chain recombines TRBV4-1 with TRBJ2-7, with a weak D call TRBD2 (5 bases). The V gene lost 0 bases and the J gene lost 6 bases, with 15 bases spanning the gap. Germline V CDR1 and CDR2: MGHRA, YSYEKL. The CDR3 runs 15 residues.

Comment on this clone: The junction differs from germline at one of its ends, possibly a read error. The J gene is TRBJ2-7, the V gene TRBV5-4; 10 positions agree with TRBD1. The CDR3 consists of 13 residues. Germline CDR1 reads SGHNT; CDR2 reads YYREEE (reference sequence). Here the CDR3 DNA reads TGTGCCAGCAGCTTGGGACAGGGGGCGACGCAGGACTTC. Translated, it gives CASSLGQGATQDF. Full variable domain (remainder filled in from reference TRBV5-4 and TRBJ2-7): ETGVTQSPTHLIKTRGQQVTLRCSSQSGHNTVSWYQQALGQGPQFIFQYYREEENGRGNFPPRFSGLQFPNYSSELNVNALELDDSALYLCASSLGQGATQDFGPGTRLTVT.

The chain joins TRBV11-3 to TRBJ1-1; TRBD1 might be the D (6 bases). The CDR3 runs to 14 residues. V lost 3 bases and J 4 bases, leaving 12 bases between the germline ends. The germline gives CDR1 SGHNT, CDR2 YENEEA. This CDR3 is CASSLTGRGTEAFF. DNA for the CDR3: TGTGCCAGCAGCTTGACAGGCCGGGGCACTGAAGCTTTCTTT.

The V call is TRBV7-6, the J call TRBJ2-7; D unclear. The CDR3 is 15 amino acids. Germline loops: CDR1 SGHVS, CDR2 FNYEAQ. V was trimmed by 5 bases and J by 3 bases, leaving 17 bases between them. DNA of the CDR3: TGTGCCAGCAGCGCCACGGTCCCCCCTTACTACGAGCAGTACTTC. Its translation: CASSATVPPYYEQYF.

This chain uses TRBV10-3 with TRBJ2-1, with a weak D call TRBD1 (6 bases). With 3 bases removed from V and 5 bases from J, the gap between germline ends came to 14 bases. In germline, CDR1 is ENHRY, CDR2 SYGVKD. The CDR3 extends over 15 amino acids. This CDR3 is CAISESGGRHNEQFF. CDR3 nucleotide sequence: TGTGCCATCAGTGAATCTGGGGGCCGGCACAATGAGCAGTTCTTC.

The genes are TRBV10-1 and TRBJ2-3; 7 nucleotides line up with TRBD1. Germline CDR1 reads WNHNN; CDR2 reads SYGVQD (reference sequence). The junction had 7 bases not matched to a gene; V was cut back by 8 bases and J by 5 bases. The CDR3 is 13 residues long. The CDR3 region is CASASQGEDTQYF. The CDR3 DNA sequence: TGCGCCAGCGCGTCGCAGGGGGAAGATACGCAGTATTTT.

The V and J genes are TRBV28 and TRBJ2-5; D gene ambiguous. The CDR3 has 13 residues. The germline gives CDR1 MDHEN, CDR2 SYDVKM. Trimming took 3 bases from V and 0 from J, leaving 5 bases between them. The CDR3, as DNA: TGTGCCAGCAGTTTCGAGAACCAAGAGACCCAGTACTTC. Residues: CASSFENQETQYF.

V and J are TRBV12-2 and TRBJ2-2; the DNA was not compared with TRBD2, the D call given in the table. TRBV12-2 is a listed pseudogene. The CDR3 has 18 amino acids. CDR3 residues: CASRLVWEGGSGTGELFF. In DNA, the CDR3 is TGTGCAAGTCGCTTAGTATGGGAGGGCGGGAGCGGTACCGGGGAGCTGTTTTTT.

This sequence joins TRBV5-4 and TRBJ2-5; 9 bases fit TRBD2. The DNA end is more similar to TRBJ2-7, so the J call may be wrong. Germline V lookup: CDR1 SGHNT, CDR2 YYREEE (reference sequence). This CDR3 has 15 amino acids. In DNA, the CDR3 is TGTGCCAGCAGCTTGGGAGCGGGAGGTACCTACGAGCAGTACTTC. This encodes CASSLGAGGTYEQYF.

This clone was picked up one time. The rearrangement uses TRBV5-4 and TRBJ2-1, with 11 bases identical to TRBD2. The junction had 6 bases not matched to a gene; V was cut back by 3 bases and J by 4 bases. This CDR3 has 16 amino acids. The germline CDR1 and CDR2 sequences are SGHNT and YYREEE (reference sequence). The CDR3 coding sequence is TGTGCCAGCAGCTCAAAGACTAGCGGGGTATACAATGAGCAGTTCTTC. The encoded protein is CASSSKTSGVYNEQFF.

The chain joins TRBV7-9 to TRBJ2-1; 14 bases fit TRBD2. Per germline, CDR1 SEHNR and CDR2 FQNEAQ (reference sequence). There are 19 residues in the CDR3. V lost 0 bases and J lost 3; bases outside the gene matches: 7. CDR3 protein: CASSLALGLAGVNYNEQFF. In DNA form, the CDR3 reads TGTGCCAGCAGCTTAGCACTGGGACTAGCGGGAGTCAACTACAATGAGCAGTTCTTC.

The rearrangement uses TRBV30 and TRBJ2-7; tentative D call: TRBD1 (5 bases). CDR1 and CDR2 (germline): GTSNPN, SVGIG (reference sequence). V lost 2 bases and J lost 3, with 11 bases in between. The CDR3 consists of 13 residues. Here the CDR3 reads CAWSTGPLYEQYF. In nucleotides, the CDR3 is TGTGCCTGGAGTACAGGTCCTCTCTACGAGCAGTACTTC.

The chain is built from TRBV15 and TRBJ2-6; possibly TRBD2 for D (5 bases). The CDR3 contains 14 residues. Germline loops: CDR1 LNHNV, CDR2 YYDKDF (reference sequence). V was pared by 8 bases and J by 0 bases, with 8 bases between. The CDR3 DNA sequence: TGTGCCACCTCGAGGGACTCTGGGGCCAACGTCCTGACTTTC. It yields the protein CATSRDSGANVLTF. Full variable domain (rest looked up from reference TRBV15 and TRBJ2-6): DAMVIQNPRYQVTQFGKPVTLSCSQTLNHNVMYWYQQKSSQAPKLLFHYYDKDFNNEADTPDNFQSRRPNTSFCFLDIRSPGLGDTAMYLCATSRDSGANVLTFGAGSRLTVL.

In this sample, this clone turned up a few times. The V gene is TRBV28, the J gene TRBJ1-1; D remains unclear. V was clipped by 6 bases and J by 0 bases, with 8 bases between them. Per the germline V gene, CDR1 is MDHEN and CDR2 is SYDVKM. The CDR3 length is 13 residues. The CDR3 region is CASSGRMNTEAFF. CDR3 bases: TGTGCCAGCAGCGGCAGGATGAACACTGAAGCTTTCTTT.

The rearrangement joins TRBV11-1 to TRBJ2-7; 8 bases match TRBD1. Per the germline V gene, CDR1 is SGHAT and CDR2 is FQDESV (reference sequence). This CDR3 spans 15 amino acids. J gave up 2 bases and V 3 bases, and 6 bases lay outside the gene matches. The CDR3 is CASSFRQGTAYEQYF. DNA for the CDR3: TGTGCCAGCAGCTTCAGACAGGGGACTGCCTACGAGCAGTACTTC.

The chain combines TRBV28 with TRBJ1-2, with D uncertain. V shed 8 bases and J shed 8 bases, with 21 bases lying between them. The germline V gene has CDR1 MDHEN and CDR2 SYDVKM. The CDR3 has 14 residues. The CDR3 is CASAPGSRLGGYTF. The CDR3 nucleotides are TGTGCCAGCGCACCGGGGTCTCGTCTCGGGGGCTACACCTTC.

This sequence joins TRBV9 and TRBJ1-1; no definite D call. V lost 0 bases, J lost 1 base, and 10 bases lay in between. The CDR3 runs 15 residues. CDR1 is SGDLS, CDR2 YYNGEE, per germline. The CDR3 nucleotides are TGTGCCAGCAGCGTAGTACCCAGAGGGAACACTGAAGCTTTCTTT. As protein: CASSVVPRGNTEAFF.

The chain combines TRBV5-5 with TRBJ2-5; 12 positions match TRBD2. This CDR3 region has 15 residues. V was clipped by 6 bases and J by 6 bases; unmatched bases: 9. Germline V CDR1 and CDR2: SGHKS, YYEKEE (reference sequence). Here the CDR3 reads CASTELLAGGKTQYF. CDR3 DNA: TGTGCCAGCACCGAACTTCTAGCGGGAGGGAAGACCCAGTACTTC.